The 32 T cell receptor beta chains reported below all come from one sample, sequenced in a study of blood T cell repertoires in COVID-19. Produced via immunoSEQ multiplex PCR; TCRdb's table is partial and in-frame only. The table records around 170,000 clones, approximately 78% of them present only once. Specimen: peripheral blood. These receptors came from a woman over 75 with COVID-19, enrolled during active disease.

In this sample, this clone turned up once. J is TRBJ2-2 and V is TRBV5-1; TRBD2 aligns across 8 bases. Germline assignment: CDR1 SGHRS and CDR2 YFSETQ. There are 16 residues in the CDR3. The V segment lost 4 bases and the J segment 6 bases; nucleotides outside the gene matches: 11. CDR3 bases: TGCGCCAGCAGCAGCGGACTAGCCGTTATTCCCGGGGAGCTGTTTTTT. Translated: CASSSGLAVIPGELFF.

This clone was seen a single time. The chain joins TRBV5-1 to TRBJ1-3, with a possible D match to TRBD1 (5 bases). Trimming took 2 bases from V and 10 from J, leaving 10 bases between them. The CDR3 runs to 12 residues. Germline V gene sequence: CDR1 SGHRS, CDR2 YFSETQ. The CDR3 reads CASSFDSQTIYF. The CDR3 DNA reads TGCGCCAGCAGCTTCGACAGTCAGACCATATATTTT.

The genes are TRBV14 and TRBJ2-5, with 9 bases lining up with TRBD2. Germline V lookup: CDR1 SGHDN, CDR2 FVKESK. Unmatched junction bases numbered 8, after V lost 1 base and J lost 2 bases. The CDR3 consists of 17 residues. The CDR3 bases are TGTGCCAGCAGCCAAGGAGTGGCCCTAGCGGGGCAAGAGACCCAGTACTTC. Amino acid sequence: CASSQGVALAGQETQYF.

The chain uses TRBV16 and TRBJ1-2, with D hard to call. From germline, CDR1 is KGHSY and CDR2 FQNENV. The CDR3 extends over 14 amino acids. The germline V and J ends were trimmed by 1 base and 6 bases, with 12 bases remaining between them. The CDR3 DNA is TGTGCCAGCAGCCAATATGAGGGATCCAATGGCTACACCTTC. Translating gives CASSQYEGSNGYTF.

The CDR3 is CASTRIGRGSAPMNTEAFF. The CDR3 DNA reads as TGTGCCAGCACCCGTATCGGTCGGGGTAGCGCACCCATGAACACTGAAGCTTTCTTT. The chain carries TRBV6-8 and TRBJ1-1; D not certain. Germline CDR1 is MNHGY and CDR2 is SAAAGT. This CDR3 has 19 residues. The V and J ends lost 7 bases and 0 bases respectively, with 27 bases between them.

The rearrangement links TRBV28 to TRBJ1-4; D is ambiguous. This CDR3 contains 13 residues. The germline V and J ends were trimmed by 3 bases and 5 bases, with 7 bases remaining between them. The germline V gene has CDR1 MDHEN and CDR2 SYDVKM. This CDR3 reads CASSLRVNEKLFF. CDR3 DNA: TGTGCCAGCAGTTTGAGGGTAAATGAAAAACTGTTTTTT.

The chain is built from TRBV2 and TRBJ1-5, with D possibly being TRBD1 (5 bases). V was pared by 4 bases and J by 2 bases, with 12 bases between. The germline gives CDR1 SNHLY, CDR2 FYNNEI. The CDR3 extends over 15 amino acids. CDR3 residues: CASSGRARGNQPQHF. The CDR3, as DNA: TGTGCCAGCAGTGGCAGGGCTCGGGGCAATCAGCCCCAGCATTTT.

The chain combines TRBV7-2 with TRBJ2-1, with TRBD2 matching 8 bases. V was clipped by 5 bases and J by 4 bases; unmatched bases: 10. This CDR3 spans 16 amino acids. Germline-derived CDR1 and CDR2 are SGHTA and FQGNSA. CDR3 in amino acids: CASSIPGLGPYNEQFF. For the CDR3, the DNA is TGTGCCAGCAGCATACCGGGACTAGGCCCATACAATGAGCAGTTCTTC.

CDR3: CASSEGRATDTQYF. CDR3 coding DNA: TGTGCCAGCAGTGAAGGCAGGGCCACAGATACGCAGTATTTT. The chain combines TRBV2 with TRBJ2-3; a possible D gene is TRBD1 (5 bases). Between the trimmed V and J ends, which lost 1 base and 2 bases, there was a span of 7 bases. CDR3 length: 14 amino acids. Looked up from germline, CDR1 is SNHLY and CDR2 is FYNNEI.

The V and J genes are TRBV4-2 and TRBJ2-1; tentatively, D is TRBD2 (7 bases). From germline, CDR1 is LGHNA and CDR2 YNFKEQ. Between the trimmed V and J ends, which lost 4 bases and 7 bases, there was a span of 17 bases. The CDR3 totals 15 residues. The CDR3 DNA sequence: TGTGCCAGCAGCCTGAGGGGGGGGGTGGATAATGAGCAGTTCTTC. Translated, it gives CASSLRGGVDNEQFF.

The chain links TRBV6-5 to TRBJ2-1; 11 bases match TRBD2. V was pared by 6 bases and J by 7 bases, with 5 bases of the junction left unmatched. Germline loops: CDR1 MNHEY, CDR2 SVGAGI. CDR3 size: 14 residues. CDR3 loop: CASSRSGGANEQFF. The CDR3 DNA sequence: TGTGCCAGCAGCCGTAGCGGGGGGGCGAATGAGCAGTTCTTC.

J is TRBJ1-1 and V is TRBV29-1; tentatively, D is TRBD1 (5 bases). The V gene lost 4 bases and the J gene lost 8 bases, with 11 bases spanning the gap. The CDR3 extends over 11 amino acids. Germline V CDR1 and CDR2: SQVTM, ANQGSEA. The CDR3, as DNA: TGCAGCGTTGGACAGAGGACCGAAGCTTTCTTT. Its translation: CSVGQRTEAFF.

The J gene is TRBJ1-1, the V gene TRBV5-6; TRBD1 aligns across 9 bases. The CDR3 totals 15 residues. Trimming cost V 3 bases and J 1 base; bases outside gene matches: 4. The V gene's germline CDR1 is SGHDT and CDR2 YYEEEE. CDR3 loop: CASSYGQGKNTEAFF. The CDR3 DNA reads TGTGCCAGCAGCTACGGACAGGGGAAGAACACTGAAGCTTTCTTT. Looking up the rest from reference TRBV5-6 and TRBJ1-1 gives the full variable domain: DAGVTQSPTHLIKTRGQQVTLRCSPKSGHDTVSWYQQALGQGPQFIFQYYEEEERQRGNFPDRFSGHQFPNYSSELNVNALLLGDSALYLCASSYGQGKNTEAFFGQGTRLTVV.

This chain joins TRBV2 and TRBJ1-1; 8 nucleotides agree with TRBD1. The trim removed 5 bases at V and 5 bases at J, leaving 7 bases unmatched. Germline CDR1 SNHLY, CDR2 FYNNEI. This CDR3 has 14 amino acids. In nucleotides, the CDR3 is TGTGCCAGCAGTCCGGACAGGGTAACAACTGAAGCTTTCTTT. It encodes CASSPDRVTTEAFF.

This chain links TRBV7-9 with TRBJ2-1, with 14 positions matching TRBD2. CDR1 is SEHNR and CDR2 is FQNEAQ in the germline V gene (reference sequence). CDR3 length: 16 amino acids. Losses at the gene ends were 11 bases for V and 9 bases for J; bases not matched to a gene: 15. CDR3 nucleotide sequence: TGTGCCGTCCAGACTAGCGGGAGGGGTCGTTCAGTTGAGCAGTTCTTC. Translation gives CAVQTSGRGRSVEQFF.

The chain joins TRBV10-3 to TRBJ2-5; 7 bases align to TRBD2. Germline assignment: CDR1 ENHRY and CDR2 SYGVKD. The CDR3 runs 13 residues. V was clipped by 11 bases and J by 6 bases; unmatched bases: 12. The CDR3 protein is CASKLGGGQTQYF. The CDR3 bases are TGTGCCTCCAAATTAGGCGGGGGTCAGACCCAGTACTTC.

The chain links TRBV12-3 or TRBV12-4 to TRBJ1-6; TRBD1 is a possible D gene (6 bases). This CDR3 is 13 amino acids long. Written as DNA, the CDR3 is TGTGCGGTTGGGGGCGCCTATAATTCACCCCTCCACTTT. Its protein product is CAVGGAYNSPLHF.

This sequence joins TRBV5-1 and TRBJ2-3, with TRBD2 identical over 8 bases. Germline CDR1 reads SGHRS; CDR2 reads YFSETQ. Trimming at V came to 3 bases and at J to 4 bases, leaving 10 bases not matched to a gene. The CDR3 is made up of 16 amino acids. This CDR3 reads CASSSLAGMGADTQYF. CDR3 sequence (DNA): TGCGCCAGCAGCTCCTTAGCGGGGATGGGGGCAGATACGCAGTATTTT.

The V gene is TRBV5-4, the J gene TRBJ1-2; TRBD1 matches at 7 bases. The CDR3 spans 13 residues. Trimming removed 4 bases from V and 2 bases from J; junction bases left unmatched: 2. The germline CDR1 and CDR2 sequences are SGHNT and YYREEE (reference sequence). CDR3: CASSPTGNYGYTF. The CDR3 DNA reads as TGTGCCAGCAGCCCGACAGGGAACTATGGCTACACCTTC.

The rearrangement joins TRBV5-5 to TRBJ2-3, with a possible D match to TRBD1 (7 bases). V was shortened by 10 bases and J by 2 bases, with 17 bases between the two germline ends. The CDR3 extends over 14 amino acids. Germline V gene sequence: CDR1 SGHKS, CDR2 YYEKEE (reference sequence). CDR3 region: CAGGRQGSTDTQYF. The CDR3, as DNA: TGTGCCGGGGGGAGACAGGGATCCACAGATACGCAGTATTTT.

This clone was seen only once. The chain links TRBV6-2 or TRBV6-3 to TRBJ1-1; D is unresolved. CDR1 and CDR2 (germline): MNHEY, SVGEGT. The V and J ends lost 5 bases and 3 bases respectively, with 13 bases between them. The CDR3 has 14 residues. CDR3 in amino acids: CASSGGPFDTEAFF. CDR3 sequence (DNA): TGTGCCAGCAGTGGCGGGCCGTTTGACACTGAAGCTTTCTTT.

This clone has just a few counts. V gene TRBV5-1 combines with J gene TRBJ2-7; 9 bases are a match to TRBD2. The V segment lost 2 bases and the J segment 9 bases; nucleotides outside the gene matches: 12. The length of the CDR3 is 15 residues. Per germline, CDR1 SGHRS and CDR2 YFSETQ. The CDR3 coding sequence is TGCGCCAGCAGCTTTGCCGGGACTAGCACTATCGGGCAGTACTTC. This codes for CASSFAGTSTIGQYF.

This clone was picked up a small number of times. The CDR3 is CASSALVNTGELFF. The CDR3 nucleotides read TGTGCCAGCAGTGCCCTAGTAAACACCGGGGAGCTGTTTTTT. The chain uses TRBV27 and TRBJ2-2; D is unclear. This CDR3 region has 14 residues. Germline lookup yields CDR1 MNHEY and CDR2 SMNVEV (reference sequence). Trimming removed 5 bases from V and 2 bases from J, with 9 bases in between.

The CDR3: CASSYSMAWPQHF. The CDR3 DNA follows: TGTGCCAGCAGTTACTCCATGGCCTGGCCCCAGCATTTT. The chain joins TRBV6-5 to TRBJ1-5; D remains unclear. V lost 0 bases and J lost 9, with 9 bases in between. This CDR3 is built from 13 residues. The germline gives CDR1 MNHEY, CDR2 SVGAGI.

This clone was recorded only once. The chain combines TRBV5-1 with TRBJ1-1; D unclear. V lost 5 bases and J 4 bases, leaving 18 bases between the germline ends. CDR3 length: 15 amino acids. From germline, CDR1 is SGHRS and CDR2 YFSETQ. CDR3 protein: CASRPKSGMFTEAFF. CDR3 nucleotides: TGCGCCAGCAGGCCTAAATCGGGTATGTTCACTGAAGCTTTCTTT.

The chain combines TRBV18 with TRBJ2-7, with a weak D call TRBD1 (6 bases). Germline V gives CDR1 KGHSH, CDR2 LQKENI. Between the trimmed V and J ends, which lost 3 bases and 0 bases, there was a span of 15 bases. CDR3 size: 16 residues. The CDR3 DNA sequence: TGTGCCAGCTCACCCCAGGGACAAATGGGCTCCTACGAGCAGTACTTC. Protein: CASSPQGQMGSYEQYF. Full variable domain (outside the CDR3, taken from reference TRBV18 and TRBJ2-7): NAGVMQNPRHLVRRRGQEARLRCSPMKGHSHVYWYRQLPEEGLKFMVYLQKENIIDESGMPKERFSAEFPKEGPSILRIQQVVRGDSAAYFCASSPQGQMGSYEQYFGPGTRLTVT.

This chain connects TRBV9 to TRBJ2-7; 12 bases map to TRBD2. J lost 6 bases, V lost 0 bases, and 4 bases had no gene match. The CDR3 is made up of 15 amino acids. Germline V gives CDR1 SGDLS, CDR2 YYNGEE. The CDR3 region is CASSVAPTSGGEQYF. The CDR3 DNA reads TGTGCCAGCAGCGTAGCGCCGACTAGCGGGGGCGAGCAGTACTTC. Full variable domain (outside the CDR3, taken from reference TRBV9 and TRBJ2-7): DSGVTQTPKHLITATGQRVTLRCSPRSGDLSVYWYQQSLDQGLQFLIQYYNGEERAKGNILERFSAQQFPDLHSELNLSSLELGDSALYFCASSVAPTSGGEQYFGPGTRLTVT.

V is TRBV28 and J is TRBJ1-5; tentative D call: TRBD1 (5 bases). Germline CDR1 and CDR2: MDHEN and SYDVKM. Trimming left V 3 bases short and J 4 bases short, with 10 bases between. The CDR3 extends over 14 amino acids. CDR3 DNA sequence: TGTGCCAGCAGTTTCGCGGGACGGAATCAGCCCCAGCATTTT. This encodes CASSFAGRNQPQHF.

The chain links TRBV29-1 to TRBJ1-1, with TRBD1 as a possible D gene (6 bases). From germline, CDR1 is SQVTM and CDR2 ANQGSEA. This CDR3 region has 13 residues. Deletions cut 6 bases from V and 0 bases from J, with 11 bases between. The CDR3 loop reads CSVAGTMNTEAFF. DNA for the CDR3: TGCAGCGTCGCCGGGACAATGAACACTGAAGCTTTCTTT.

The rearrangement uses TRBV6-2 or TRBV6-3 and TRBJ2-3; 7 bases agree with TRBD2. J lost 2 bases, V lost 0 bases, and 11 bases had no gene match. CDR3 length: 18 residues. Germline lookup yields CDR1 MNHEY and CDR2 SVGEGT. Written as DNA, the CDR3 is TGTGCCAGCAGTTACTCATCCGGTCGGCGGGAGTTCACAGATACGCAGTATTTT. Translated: CASSYSSGRREFTDTQYF.

V is TRBV11-2 and J is TRBJ2-7; TRBD1 matches at 7 bases. The germline CDR1 and CDR2 sequences are SGHAT and FQNNGV. This CDR3 contains 15 residues. Unmatched junction bases numbered 10, after V lost 5 bases and J lost 3 bases. For the CDR3, the DNA is TGTGCCAGCAGCCCCCATCCGACAGGGTTCTACGAGCAGTACTTC. This codes for CASSPHPTGFYEQYF. Full variable domain (missing parts from reference TRBV11-2 and TRBJ2-7): EAGVAQSPRYKIIEKRQSVAFWCNPISGHATLYWYQQILGQGPKLLIQFQNNGVVDDSQLPKDRFSAERLKGVDSTLKIQPAKLEDSAVYLCASSPHPTGFYEQYFGPGTRLTVT.

The chain couples TRBV11-3 to TRBJ1-3, with 7 bases aligning to TRBD1. J gave up 0 bases and V 1 base, and 6 bases lay outside the gene matches. The CDR3 totals 17 residues. The germline CDR1 and CDR2 sequences are SGHNT and YENEEA. The CDR3 reads CASSLASGTASGNTIYF. The CDR3 region has the DNA TGTGCCAGCAGCTTAGCCTCCGGGACAGCCTCTGGAAACACCATATATTTT.